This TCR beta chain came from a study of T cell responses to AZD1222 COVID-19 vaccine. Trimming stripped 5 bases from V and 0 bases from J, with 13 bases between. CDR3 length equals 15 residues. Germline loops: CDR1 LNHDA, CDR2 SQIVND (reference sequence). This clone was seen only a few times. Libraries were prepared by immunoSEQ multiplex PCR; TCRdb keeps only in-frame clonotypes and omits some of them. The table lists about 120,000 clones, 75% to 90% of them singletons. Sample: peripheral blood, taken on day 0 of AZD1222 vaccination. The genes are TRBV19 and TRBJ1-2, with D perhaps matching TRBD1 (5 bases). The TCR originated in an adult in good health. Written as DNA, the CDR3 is TGTGCCAGTAGTCCCCGACAGTCCACTAACTATGGCTACACCTTC. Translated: CASSPRQSTNYGYTF.